This T cell receptor beta chain was recovered during a study of T cell responses to AZD1222 COVID-19 vaccine. Trimming stripped 1 base from V and 7 bases from J, with 8 bases between. This CDR3 comprises 14 residues. CDR1 LGHDT and CDR2 YNNKEL come from the germline V gene (reference sequence). The assay was immunoSEQ multiplex PCR, and TCRdb's table has in-frame clones only and misses some. Altogether 150,000 to 200,000 clones are present, 92% being singletons, with the ten largest covering about 9.4%. The sequencing here drew on peripheral blood, taken on day 0 of AZD1222 vaccination. The chain has TRBV3-1 (or the pseudogene TRBV3-2) and TRBJ1-6, with unresolved D. The TCR originated in an adult in good health. Here the CDR3 reads CASSQGTGNSPLHF. CDR3 in DNA: TGTGCCAGCAGCCAAGGGACGGGAAATTCACCCCTCCACTTT.